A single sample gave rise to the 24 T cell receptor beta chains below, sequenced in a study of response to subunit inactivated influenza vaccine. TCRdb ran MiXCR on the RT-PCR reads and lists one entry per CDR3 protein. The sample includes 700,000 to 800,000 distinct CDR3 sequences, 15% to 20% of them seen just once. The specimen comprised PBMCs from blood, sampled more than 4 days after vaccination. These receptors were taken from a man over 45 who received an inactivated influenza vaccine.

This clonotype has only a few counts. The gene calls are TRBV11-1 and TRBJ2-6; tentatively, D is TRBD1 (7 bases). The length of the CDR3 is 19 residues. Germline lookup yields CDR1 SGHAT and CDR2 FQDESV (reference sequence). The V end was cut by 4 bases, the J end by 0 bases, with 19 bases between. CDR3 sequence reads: CASSSPQGRDHSGANVLTF. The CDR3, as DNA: TGTGCCAGCAGCTCCCCACAGGGGCGGGACCACTCTGGGGCCAACGTCCTGACTTTC. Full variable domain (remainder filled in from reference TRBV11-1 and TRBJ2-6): EAEVAQSPRYKITEKSQAVAFWCDPISGHATLYWYRQILGQGPELLVQFQDESVVDDSQLPKDRFSAERLKGVDSTLKIQPAELGDSAMYLCASSSPQGRDHSGANVLTFGAGSRLTVL.

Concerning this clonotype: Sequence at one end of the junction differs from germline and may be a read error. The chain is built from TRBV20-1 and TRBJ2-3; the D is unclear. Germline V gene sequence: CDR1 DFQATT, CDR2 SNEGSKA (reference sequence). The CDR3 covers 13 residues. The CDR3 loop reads CSARDTVGDKQYF. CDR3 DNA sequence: TGCAGTGCTAGAGATACCGTTGGAGATAAGCAGTATTTT.

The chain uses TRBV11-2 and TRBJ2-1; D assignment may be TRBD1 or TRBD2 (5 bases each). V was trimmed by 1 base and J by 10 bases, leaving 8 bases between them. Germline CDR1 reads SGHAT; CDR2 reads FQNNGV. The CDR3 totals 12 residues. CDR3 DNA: TGTGCCAGCAGCTTAGTTGAGGGGGAGCAGTTCTTC. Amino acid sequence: CASSLVEGEQFF.

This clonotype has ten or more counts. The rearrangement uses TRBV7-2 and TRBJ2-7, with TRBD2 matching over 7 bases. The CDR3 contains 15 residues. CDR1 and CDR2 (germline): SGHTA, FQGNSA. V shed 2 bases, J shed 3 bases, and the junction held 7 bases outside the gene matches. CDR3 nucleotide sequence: TGTGCCAGCAGCTTAACGGGGGGTAAAGACTACGAGCAGTACTTC. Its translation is CASSLTGGKDYEQYF.

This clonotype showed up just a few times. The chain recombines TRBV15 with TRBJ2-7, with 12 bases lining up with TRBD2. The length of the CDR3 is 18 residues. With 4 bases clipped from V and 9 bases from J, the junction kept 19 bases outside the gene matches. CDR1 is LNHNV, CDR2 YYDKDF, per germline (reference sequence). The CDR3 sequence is CATSKSSGRATVPYPQYF. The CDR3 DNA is TGTGCCACCAGCAAATCTAGCGGGAGGGCCACGGTCCCTTACCCGCAGTACTTC.

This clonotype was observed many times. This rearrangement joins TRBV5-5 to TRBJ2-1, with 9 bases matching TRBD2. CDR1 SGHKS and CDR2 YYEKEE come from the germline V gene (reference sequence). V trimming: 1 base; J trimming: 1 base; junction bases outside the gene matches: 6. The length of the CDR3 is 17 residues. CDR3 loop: CASSLNFLAGSYNEQFF. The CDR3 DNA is TGTGCCAGCAGCTTGAATTTTCTAGCGGGGTCCTACAATGAGCAGTTCTTC. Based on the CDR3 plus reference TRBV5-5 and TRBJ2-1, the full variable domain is DAGVTQSPTHLIKTRGQQVTLRCSPISGHKSVSWYQQVLGQGPQFIFQYYEKEERGRGNFPDRFSARQFPNYSSELNVNALLLGDSALYLCASSLNFLAGSYNEQFFGPGTRLTVL.

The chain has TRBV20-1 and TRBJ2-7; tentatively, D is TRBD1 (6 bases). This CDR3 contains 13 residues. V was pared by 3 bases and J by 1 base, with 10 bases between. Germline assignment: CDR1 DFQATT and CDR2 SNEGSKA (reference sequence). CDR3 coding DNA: TGCAGTGCTAGGAAACAGGGATCCTACGAGCAGTACTTC. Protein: CSARKQGSYEQYF.

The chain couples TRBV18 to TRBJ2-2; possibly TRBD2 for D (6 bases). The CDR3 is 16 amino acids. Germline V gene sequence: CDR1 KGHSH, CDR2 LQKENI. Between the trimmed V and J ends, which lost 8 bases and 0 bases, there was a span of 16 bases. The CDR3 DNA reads TGTGCCAGCAACGGGCTAGCGCGCCCGAACACCGGGGAGCTGTTTTTT. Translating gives CASNGLARPNTGELFF.

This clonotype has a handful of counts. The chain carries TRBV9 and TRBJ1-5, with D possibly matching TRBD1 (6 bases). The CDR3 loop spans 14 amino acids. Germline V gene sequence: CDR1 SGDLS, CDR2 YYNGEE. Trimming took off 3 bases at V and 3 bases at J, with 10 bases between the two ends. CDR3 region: CASSAGQLNQPQHF. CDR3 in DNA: TGTGCCAGCAGCGCCGGACAGCTCAATCAGCCCCAGCATTTT.

The CDR3 nucleotides read TGTGCCAGCAGCTTAGGCCGGGTACGAGATACGCAGTATTTT. This translates into CASSLGRVRDTQYF. The rearrangement uses TRBV7-8 and TRBJ2-3; unclear D gene. Germline CDR1 is SGHVS and CDR2 is FQNEAQ. V was trimmed by 1 base and J by 5 bases, leaving 10 bases between them. There are 14 residues in the CDR3.

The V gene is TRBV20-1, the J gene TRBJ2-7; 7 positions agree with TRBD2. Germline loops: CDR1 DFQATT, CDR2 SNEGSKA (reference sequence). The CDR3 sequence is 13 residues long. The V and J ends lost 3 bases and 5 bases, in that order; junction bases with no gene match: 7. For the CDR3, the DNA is TGCAGTGCTAGTGTGGCGGGAGACAACGAGCAGTACTTC. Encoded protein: CSASVAGDNEQYF.

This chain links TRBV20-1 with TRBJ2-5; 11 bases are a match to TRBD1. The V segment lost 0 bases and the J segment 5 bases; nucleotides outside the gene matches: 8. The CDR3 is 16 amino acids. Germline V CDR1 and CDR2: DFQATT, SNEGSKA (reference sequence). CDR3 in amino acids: CSARDWTGGRSETQYF. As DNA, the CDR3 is TGCAGTGCTAGAGACTGGACAGGGGGCCGGAGTGAGACCCAGTACTTC.

CDR3 nucleotide sequence: TGCAGTGCCACCTCAGGGTATTCACCCCTCCACTTT. This encodes CSATSGYSPLHF. This chain uses TRBV20-1 with TRBJ1-6; D may be TRBD1 (5 bases). CDR1 and CDR2 (germline): DFQATT, SNEGSKA (reference sequence). Trimming cost V 6 bases and J 8 bases, with 11 bases left between them. The CDR3 contains 12 residues.

DNA for the CDR3: TGCAGTGCTAGAGTACTAGCGGGTATCAGCTCCTACGAGCAGTACTTC. Protein sequence: CSARVLAGISSYEQYF. The V call is TRBV20-1, the J call TRBJ2-7; 9 nucleotides agree with TRBD2. CDR3 length: 16 residues. Germline assignment: CDR1 DFQATT and CDR2 SNEGSKA (reference sequence). V gave up 1 base and J gave up 0 bases; unmatched junction bases: 7.

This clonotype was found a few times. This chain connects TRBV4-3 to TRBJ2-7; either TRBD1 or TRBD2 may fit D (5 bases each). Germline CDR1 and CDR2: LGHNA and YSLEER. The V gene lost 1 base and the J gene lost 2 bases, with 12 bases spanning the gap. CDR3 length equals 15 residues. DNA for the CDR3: TGCGCCAGCAGCCAAGGTTCTGGGGGAACCTACGAGCAGTACTTC. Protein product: CASSQGSGGTYEQYF.

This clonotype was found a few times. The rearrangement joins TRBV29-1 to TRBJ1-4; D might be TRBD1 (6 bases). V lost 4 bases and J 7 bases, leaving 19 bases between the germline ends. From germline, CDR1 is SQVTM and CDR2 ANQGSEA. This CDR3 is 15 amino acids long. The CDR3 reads CSVVEGTPQGEKLFF. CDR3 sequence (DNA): TGCAGCGTTGTCGAAGGGACACCGCAGGGTGAAAAACTGTTTTTT.

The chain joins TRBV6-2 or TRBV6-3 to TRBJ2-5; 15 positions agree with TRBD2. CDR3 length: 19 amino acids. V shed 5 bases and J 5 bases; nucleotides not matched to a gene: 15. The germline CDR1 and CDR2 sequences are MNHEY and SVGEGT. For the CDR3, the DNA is TGTGCCAGCAGTACCACCGCGGGACTAGCGGGGGGCCTAGAGGAGACCCAGTACTTC. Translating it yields CASSTTAGLAGGLEETQYF.

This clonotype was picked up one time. The chain's CDR3 is CASSSGLGGRDTQYF. The CDR3 nucleotides are TGTGCCAGCAGTTCCGGCTTGGGAGGGAGAGATACGCAGTATTTT. V is TRBV28 and J is TRBJ2-3; 7 bases are a match to TRBD2. Trimming took 4 bases from V and 5 from J; bases not matched to a gene: 9. The CDR3 is 15 residues long. The germline V gene has CDR1 MDHEN and CDR2 SYDVKM.

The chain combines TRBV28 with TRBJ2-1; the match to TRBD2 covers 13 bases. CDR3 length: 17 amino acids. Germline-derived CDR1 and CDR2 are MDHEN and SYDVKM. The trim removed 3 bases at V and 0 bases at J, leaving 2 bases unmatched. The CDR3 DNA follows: TGTGCCAGCAGTTTTACTAGCGGGAGGGCCTCCTACAATGAGCAGTTCTTC. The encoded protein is CASSFTSGRASYNEQFF. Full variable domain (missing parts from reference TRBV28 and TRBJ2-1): DVKVTQSSRYLVKRTGEKVFLECVQDMDHENMFWYRQDPGLGLRLIYFSYDVKMKEKGDIPEGYSVSREKKERFSLILESASTNQTSMYLCASSFTSGRASYNEQFFGPGTRLTVL.

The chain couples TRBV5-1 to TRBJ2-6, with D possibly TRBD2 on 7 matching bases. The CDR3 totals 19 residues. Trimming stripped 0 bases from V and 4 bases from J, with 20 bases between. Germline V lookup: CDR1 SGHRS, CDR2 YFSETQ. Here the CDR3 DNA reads TGCGCCAGCAGCTTGGAAAGCCCGGGGGGCAGATCGGGGGCCAACGTCCTGACTTTC. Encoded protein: CASSLESPGGRSGANVLTF.

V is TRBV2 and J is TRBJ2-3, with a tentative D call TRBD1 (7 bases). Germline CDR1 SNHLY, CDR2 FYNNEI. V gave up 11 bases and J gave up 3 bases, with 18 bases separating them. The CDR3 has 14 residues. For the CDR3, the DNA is TGTGCCTGGAAGACAGGGAGGTTAACAGATACGCAGTATTTT. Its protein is CAWKTGRLTDTQYF.

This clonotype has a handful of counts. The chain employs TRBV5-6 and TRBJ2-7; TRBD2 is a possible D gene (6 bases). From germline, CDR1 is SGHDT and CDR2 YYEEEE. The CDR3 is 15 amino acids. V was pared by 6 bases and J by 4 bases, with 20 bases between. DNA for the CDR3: TGTGCCAGCAACATGGCGGGCGGGGTTATTTACGAGCAGTACTTC. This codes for CASNMAGGVIYEQYF.

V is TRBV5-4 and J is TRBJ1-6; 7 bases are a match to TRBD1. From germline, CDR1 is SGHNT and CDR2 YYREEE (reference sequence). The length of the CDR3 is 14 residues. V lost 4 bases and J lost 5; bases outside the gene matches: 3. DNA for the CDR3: TGTGCCAGCAGCAATACAGGGGATAATTCACCCCTCCACTTT. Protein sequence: CASSNTGDNSPLHF.

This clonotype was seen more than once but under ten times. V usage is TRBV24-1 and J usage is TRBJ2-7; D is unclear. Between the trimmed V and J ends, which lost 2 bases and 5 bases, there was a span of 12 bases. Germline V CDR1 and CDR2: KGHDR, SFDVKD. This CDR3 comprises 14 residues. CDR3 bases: TGTGCCACCAGTGATTGGAAGGCCCCGGACGAGCAGTACTTC. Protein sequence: CATSDWKAPDEQYF.